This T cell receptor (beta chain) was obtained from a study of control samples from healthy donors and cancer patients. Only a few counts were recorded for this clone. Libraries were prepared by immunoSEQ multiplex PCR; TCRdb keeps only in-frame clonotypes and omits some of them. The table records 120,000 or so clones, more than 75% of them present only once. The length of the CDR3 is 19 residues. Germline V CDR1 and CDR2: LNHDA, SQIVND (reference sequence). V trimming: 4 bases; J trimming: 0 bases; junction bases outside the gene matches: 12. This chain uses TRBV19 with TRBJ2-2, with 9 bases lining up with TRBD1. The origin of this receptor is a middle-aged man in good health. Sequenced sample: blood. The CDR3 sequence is CASSKGTGRLIANTGELFF. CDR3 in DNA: TGTGCCAGTAGTAAAGGGACAGGGAGACTGATCGCGAACACCGGGGAGCTGTTTTTT. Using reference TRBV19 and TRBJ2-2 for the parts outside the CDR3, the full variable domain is DGGITQSPKYLFRKEGQNVTLSCEQNLNHDAMYWYRQDPGQGLRLIYYSQIVNDFQKGDIAEGYSVSREKKESFPLTVTSAQKNPTAFYLCASSKGTGRLIANTGELFFGEGSRLTVL.